This T cell receptor beta chain was sequenced in a study of blood T cell repertoires in COVID-19. Germline values: CDR1 SEHNR, CDR2 FQNEAQ (reference sequence). The CDR3 covers 16 residues. Trimming shortened V by 5 bases and J by 3 bases, and 20 bases separated the two germline ends. Generated by immunoSEQ multiplex PCR, the TCRdb table keeps only in-frame clones and is missing some. The data contain approximately 300,000 clones, about 92% of them singletons. Sequenced: PBMCs or T cells enriched from blood (not recorded which). The sequence derives from a man aged 55 to 70 who had recovered from COVID-19. This rearrangement joins TRBV7-9 to TRBJ2-7; TRBD2 is a possible D gene (5 bases). CDR3 in DNA: TGTGCCAGCAGCCCCAGTGAGGGCCCCCACGTCTACGAGCAGTACTTC. This codes for CASSPSEGPHVYEQYF.